These 22 T cell receptor beta chains were sequenced from one sample in a study of CD8 T cells in Susac syndrome. A quantity of about 0.5 to 1 ug RNA underwent reverse transcription using random hexamers. TCRdb re-analysed the immunoSEQ multiplex PCR reads in MiXCR, keeping a single row per CDR3 protein. The sample shows roughly 110,000 distinct CDR3 sequences, 92% of them seen only once. Sequencing was carried out using CD4+ T cells from PBMCs. These receptors originate from a human donor in good health.

The chain employs TRBV5-1 and TRBJ2-5, with 10 bases identical to TRBD2. V shed 2 bases and J 5 bases; nucleotides not matched to a gene: 6. The CDR3 is 15 amino acids. The germline gives CDR1 SGHRS, CDR2 YFSETQ. CDR3 nucleotide sequence: TGCGCCAGCAGCTTCTCTAGCGGGAGTATCGAGACCCAGTACTTC. This codes for CASSFSSGSIETQYF.

The V call is TRBV2, the J call TRBJ1-5, with TRBD1 identical over 7 bases. The V gene end was trimmed by 6 bases and the J gene end by 2 bases; junction bases not matched to a gene: 10. The CDR3 contains 16 residues. Germline V gene data show CDR1 as SNHLY and CDR2 as FYNNEI. The CDR3 protein is CASRGHRGPGNQPQHF. The CDR3 DNA is TGTGCCAGCAGGGGCCACAGGGGACCGGGCAATCAGCCCCAGCATTTT.

The V call is TRBV11-2, the J call TRBJ2-7; 8 bases are a match to TRBD1. The CDR3 runs to 15 residues. V was pared by 6 bases and J by 1 base, with 8 bases of the junction left unmatched. Germline V lookup: CDR1 SGHAT, CDR2 FQNNGV. CDR3 loop: CASSFNRDRSYEQYF. For the CDR3, the DNA is TGTGCCAGCAGTTTTAACCGGGACAGGTCCTACGAGCAGTACTTC.

J is TRBJ2-3 and V is TRBV2; D perhaps matches TRBD1 (5 bases). CDR1 and CDR2 (germline): SNHLY, FYNNEI. The V and J ends lost 5 bases and 5 bases respectively, with 11 bases between them. This CDR3 is 13 amino acids long. In DNA, the CDR3 is TGTGCCAGCAGTAAGGACACCTTAGATACGCAGTATTTT. Protein: CASSKDTLDTQYF. Looking up the rest from reference TRBV2 and TRBJ2-3 gives the full variable domain: EPEVTQTPSHQVTQMGQEVILRCVPISNHLYFYWYRQILGQKVEFLVSFYNNEISEKSEIFDDQFSVERPDGSNFTLKIRSTKLEDSAMYFCASSKDTLDTQYFGPGTRLTVL.

This clonotype was counted once. The chain is built from TRBV5-1 and TRBJ1-5; 8 bases are shared with TRBD1. J gave up 0 bases and V 4 bases, and 6 bases lay outside the gene matches. Per the germline V gene, CDR1 is SGHRS and CDR2 is YFSETQ. The length of the CDR3 is 16 residues. The CDR3 region has the DNA TGCGCCAGCAGCACTCAGGGGGCGTTTAGCAATCAGCCCCAGCATTTT. This encodes CASSTQGAFSNQPQHF.

This clonotype was seen once. One end of the junction fails to match germline, which may point to a read error. For the CDR3, the DNA is TGCGCCAGCAGCCTCGGGACTAGCATACCCGGGGAGCTGTCTTTT. It encodes CASSLGTSIPGELSF. The gene calls are TRBV4-3 and TRBJ2-2; 9 bases align to TRBD2. Germline CDR1 reads LGHNA; CDR2 reads YSLEER. The CDR3 totals 15 residues.

Note on this clonotype: The junction shows a germline mismatch at one end, possibly a read error. The J gene is TRBJ1-1, the V gene TRBV24-1; the D is unclear. CDR3 length: 19 amino acids. Germline CDR1 and CDR2: KGHDR and SFDVKD. CDR3 coding DNA: TGTGCCAGCAGTTTACACGGGTATGTGTCCGGGAGAAGAAACACTGAAGCTTTCTTT. Its protein product is CASSLHGYVSGRRNTEAFF.

The rearrangement uses TRBV7-2 and TRBJ2-6; 11 nucleotides line up with TRBD1. V lost 4 bases to trimming and J lost 2 bases; unmatched junction nucleotides: 10. The CDR3 consists of 19 residues. CDR1 SGHTA and CDR2 FQGNSA come from the germline V gene. CDR3 amino acids: CASSYGQGALLTGANVLTF. CDR3 coding DNA: TGTGCCAGCAGCTACGGACAGGGGGCCTTATTAACTGGGGCCAACGTCCTGACTTTC.

The rearrangement joins TRBV14 to TRBJ2-2, with 10 bases matching TRBD2. This CDR3 comprises 18 residues. CDR1 SGHDN and CDR2 FVKESK come from the germline V gene. The J segment lost 5 bases and the V segment lost 5 bases, leaving 14 bases of the junction unmatched. CDR3 nucleotide sequence: TGTGCCAGCAGCGAACGAGCGGGGGGGCTCCCAACAACCGGGGAGCTGTTTTTT. Its translation is CASSERAGGLPTTGELFF. The full variable domain, in which reference TRBV14 and TRBJ2-2 provide the parts outside the CDR3, is EAGVTQFPSHSVIEKGQTVTLRCDPISGHDNLYWYRRVMGKEIKFLLHFVKESKQDESGMPNNRFLAERTGGTYSTLKVQPAELEDSGVYFCASSERAGGLPTTGELFFGEGSRLTVL.

The chain links TRBV19 to TRBJ2-7, with 7 bases lining up with TRBD1. Germline lookup yields CDR1 LNHDA and CDR2 SQIVND (reference sequence). V gave up 1 base and J gave up 2 bases; unmatched junction bases: 2. The CDR3 is 14 amino acids. The CDR3 DNA sequence: TGTGCCAGTAGTATAGGTGGGACAGCCTACGAGCAGTACTTC. The encoded protein is CASSIGGTAYEQYF.

CDR3 amino acids: CSATLSSGNTIYF. CDR3 in DNA: TGCAGCGCGACACTTTCCTCTGGAAACACCATATATTTT. This chain connects TRBV29-1 to TRBJ1-3; no clear D. V lost 7 bases to trimming and J lost 0 bases, with 10 bases between them. This CDR3 is 13 amino acids long. Looked up from germline, CDR1 is SQVTM and CDR2 is ANQGSEA.

The chain combines TRBV4-3 with TRBJ1-1; weak D call: TRBD1 (5 bases). Trimming stripped 0 bases from V and 4 bases from J, with 15 bases between. The CDR3 totals 16 residues. Germline V lookup: CDR1 LGHNA, CDR2 YSLEER. CDR3 amino acids: CASSQDRWGILTEAFF. Written as DNA, the CDR3 is TGCGCCAGCAGCCAAGATCGGTGGGGGATCCTCACTGAAGCTTTCTTT.

The chain employs TRBV7-9 and TRBJ2-5; D is possibly TRBD2 (6 bases). Trimming stripped 5 bases from V and 10 bases from J, with 11 bases between. The CDR3 is made up of 11 amino acids. CDR1 and CDR2 (germline): SEHNR, FQNEAQ (reference sequence). The CDR3 DNA sequence: TGTGCCAGCAGCCCCGGAGGGAGCCAGTACTTC. It codes for CASSPGGSQYF.

The chain carries TRBV20-1 and TRBJ2-5; D might be TRBD2 (5 bases). CDR3 size: 13 residues. Trimming left V 1 base short and J 2 bases short, with 8 bases between. Germline V gene lookup returns CDR1 DFQATT and CDR2 SNEGSKA (reference sequence). This CDR3 is CSARGPGQETQYF. DNA of the CDR3: TGCAGTGCTAGAGGGCCGGGGCAAGAGACCCAGTACTTC.

Details on this clonotype: Germline and junction disagree at one end, which may indicate a read error. The chain links TRBV7-2 to TRBJ1-6; a weak D match, TRBD1 (6 bases). The CDR3 has 11 residues. Germline V gives CDR1 SGHTA, CDR2 FQGNSA. CDR3 bases: TGTGCCAGCAGTTTAGGGGGATCCCTCCACTTT. This translates into CASSLGGSLHF. Combining the CDR3 with reference TRBV7-2 and TRBJ1-6 gives the whole variable domain GAGVSQSPSNKVTEKGKDVELRCDPISGHTALYWYRQSLGQGLEFLIYFQGNSAPDKSGLPSDRFSAERTGGSVSTLTIQRTQQEDSAVYLCASSLGGSLHFGNGTRLTVT.

The rearrangement links TRBV28 to TRBJ1-5; D gene unclear. CDR3 length: 15 amino acids. The V end lost 7 bases, the J end lost 0 bases, and 13 bases lay between the germline ends. CDR1 and CDR2 from the germline V gene are MDHEN and SYDVKM. CDR3 sequence reads: CASIREGYSNQPQHF. CDR3 nucleotide sequence: TGTGCCAGCATCCGCGAGGGATATAGCAATCAGCCCCAGCATTTT.

The chain uses TRBV6-2 or TRBV6-3 and TRBJ1-5, with TRBD1 matching over 8 bases. Germline CDR1 is MNHEY and CDR2 is SVGEGT. V lost 6 bases, J lost 1 base, and 5 bases stayed unmatched. The CDR3 runs to 15 residues. As DNA, the CDR3 is TGTGCCAGCAGGAAAGACAGGGGCAGCAATCAGCCCCAGCATTTT. Protein product: CASRKDRGSNQPQHF.

This chain joins TRBV5-6 and TRBJ2-1; no reliable D call. Germline assignment: CDR1 SGHDT and CDR2 YYEEEE. This CDR3 has 13 amino acids. Trimming cost V 2 bases and J 6 bases, with 9 bases left between them. CDR3 loop: CASSFTMSNEQFF. The DNA for the CDR3 is TGTGCCAGCAGCTTCACGATGAGCAATGAGCAGTTCTTC. Full variable domain (rest looked up from reference TRBV5-6 and TRBJ2-1): DAGVTQSPTHLIKTRGQQVTLRCSPKSGHDTVSWYQQALGQGPQFIFQYYEEEERQRGNFPDRFSGHQFPNYSSELNVNALLLGDSALYLCASSFTMSNEQFFGPGTRLTVL.

This sequence joins TRBV20-1 and TRBJ1-5; D perhaps matches TRBD1 (5 bases). There are 15 residues in the CDR3. Trimming shortened V by 4 bases and J by 5 bases, and 18 bases separated the two germline ends. Per the germline V gene, CDR1 is DFQATT and CDR2 is SNEGSKA (reference sequence). The CDR3 DNA follows: TGCAGTGCTAATCTTGCGGGGCGGAAGGATCAGCCCCAGCATTTT. Encoded protein: CSANLAGRKDQPQHF.

This rearrangement joins TRBV28 to TRBJ1-2; D remains ambiguous. This CDR3 has 14 amino acids. Trimming shortened V by 8 bases and J by 5 bases, and 18 bases separated the two germline ends. Germline V CDR1 and CDR2: MDHEN, SYDVKM. In DNA, the CDR3 is TGTGCCAGCGCCATGTCCGGCAGGATGTATGGCTACACCTTC. Its protein is CASAMSGRMYGYTF.

CDR3 residues: CASSPRTGFNQPQHF. DNA of the CDR3: TGCGCCAGCAGCCCACGGACAGGGTTCAATCAGCCCCAGCATTTT. The chain carries TRBV5-1 and TRBJ1-5; 8 positions agree with TRBD1. J lost 3 bases, V lost 4 bases, and 6 bases had no gene match. Germline V gene data show CDR1 as SGHRS and CDR2 as YFSETQ. The CDR3 loop spans 15 amino acids.

The genes are TRBV19 and TRBJ2-3; 10 bases are a match to TRBD2. Germline values: CDR1 LNHDA, CDR2 SQIVND (reference sequence). The CDR3 has 14 amino acids. V shed 7 bases, J shed 5 bases, and the junction held 6 bases outside the gene matches. The DNA of the CDR3 is TGTGCCAGTAAGCAGCGGGGGGGCGGAGATACGCAGTATTTT. Its translation: CASKQRGGGDTQYF.